The clone carrying this TCR beta chain was seen only a few times. Its specificity is unknown. TCRdb fed the RACE reads into MiXCR, producing one record per CDR3 protein. The sample records more than 250,000 distinct CDR3 sequences, around 7% being singletons. The data stem from a study of human T cells and chemical hapten exposure. Notes on the study in general: As the donors had alopecia, their immune response may differ from healthy people's.

The CDR3 extends over 14 amino acids. Trimming removed 3 bases from V and 0 bases from J, with 6 bases in between. The germline V gene has CDR1 SGHDN and CDR2 FVKESK. Time point reported: pre-sensitization, week 0. Treatment defined: therapeutic diphenylcyclopropenone sensitization with weekly scalp DPC. Unfractionated whole blood yielded the extracted total RNA. The V and J genes are TRBV14 and TRBJ2-1; D is unresolved. This TCR was recovered from a man aged 18 to 35 with alopecia areata. Some clones in this sample may be carry-over from other donors' samples. The material sequenced was whole blood, taken in connection with sensitization to the hapten diphenylcyclopropenone (DPC). CDR3 in amino acids: CASSHWYSYNEQFF. CDR3 in DNA: TGTGCCAGCAGCCATTGGTACTCCTACAATGAGCAGTTCTTC.